This T cell receptor (beta chain) was sequenced for a study of T cell repertoires in cytomegalovirus infection. Overall study context: CMV infection and matching HLA type were both indicated by public TCR beta signatures.

Germline assignment: CDR1 SGHAT and CDR2 FQDESV (reference sequence). V was trimmed by 4 bases and J by 9 bases, leaving 19 bases between them. The CDR3 is made up of 14 amino acids. TCRdb redid the calling of the reads with MiXCR, one entry per CDR3 protein. Found here are fewer than 200,000 distinct CDR3 sequences, around 15% of them singletons; the top ten hold roughly a quarter. On this clonotype itself: Its antigen is as yet unknown. A much larger clone differs by one base, so this may be a read error. Lacking the conserved final phenylalanine or tryptophan, this CDR3 likely reflects a read error.

Study findings and constraints: Identification of carriers of CMV plus the relevant HLA was performed using cumulative public TCR beta family frequency. Predominance within the ex vivo response was attributable to HLA-C-restricted CMV-specific TCR beta clonotypes.

The rearrangement joins TRBV11-1 to TRBJ2-7, with D possibly being TRBD2 (6 bases). The receptor's source is a human donor in good health (CMV status not recorded). Some clones in this sample may be carry-over from other donors' samples. Sequenced sample: PBMCs. CDR3 nucleotide sequence: TGTGCCAGCAGCTCCTACTTGGCGGGGTATCGGCAGTACTTA. Amino acids: CASSSYLAGYRQYL.